This T cell receptor beta chain was sequenced for a study of cytomegalovirus exposure and HLA in healthy donors. Overall study results and limits: TCR beta V- and J-gene trimming, according to a later analysis, was linked to a missense DCLRE1C variant. Within the data, a cluster of highly shared sequence variants was likely a sequencing artifact. Analyses of presence and absence presupposed an approximately uniform sequencing depth across donors.

This CDR3 comprises 15 residues. Germline values: CDR1 SGDLS, CDR2 YYNGEE. Trimming took off 0 bases at V and 6 bases at J, with 13 bases between the two ends. As to this clone: Its specificity is unknown.

In the PCR, 60 Vbeta and 13 Jbeta primers were used. Produced via immunoSEQ multiplex PCR; TCRdb's table is partial and in-frame only. The data show about 160,000 clones, 80% seen once. The chain carries TRBV9 and TRBJ1-5; perhaps TRBD1 as D (5 bases). This TCR was recovered from a man aged 25 to 40 in good health and CMV-seronegative. Sequencing was done on a sample of PBMCs. In DNA, the CDR3 is TGTGCCAGCAGCGTAGGTCAGGGTGGCTTTCAGCCCCAGCATTTT. It is translated as CASSVGQGGFQPQHF.